The clone carrying this TCR beta chain was seen only once. No antigen is known for it. These data come from a study of cytomegalovirus exposure and HLA in healthy donors. Study results and caveats: Cytomegalovirus association was assigned to about 150 TCR beta chains. TCR beta chain V- and J-gene trimming was linked, in a later analysis, to a missense variant in DCLRE1C. In a later analysis, donors in an Asian-associated ancestry cluster reportedly had fewer N-insertions in productive TCRs than the cohort mean.

Both 60 Vbeta primers and 13 Jbeta primers went into the PCR. Repertoires were generated with immunoSEQ multiplex PCR, while TCRdb's copy carries only in-frame clones and drops some. Found here are 170,000 or so clones, roughly four fifths of them singletons; the top ten hold 1.6%. Germline V gene lookup returns CDR1 MNHEY and CDR2 SVGAGI. CDR3 length: 12 residues. Trimming took off 10 bases at V and 6 bases at J, with 14 bases between the two ends. V gene TRBV6-5 combines with J gene TRBJ2-3; D may be TRBD1 (6 bases). The sample was PBMCs. The TCR was taken from a man aged 50-60 years in good health and CMV-seronegative. The CDR3 nucleotides read TGTGCCACCACAGGGATCGGCGATACGCAGTATTTT. Protein sequence: CATTGIGDTQYF.